The sequence of this TCR beta chain was determined in a study of blood T cell repertoires in COVID-19 (dated by TCRdb to between 2020 and 2021). Broadly, across the study: Samples from collaborators originated in the United States, Italy and Spain and spanned both the acute and convalescent phases of COVID-19. The prospective study material was composed of cDNA or gDNA derived from T cells, B-cell-depleted T cells, or PBMCs. Deeply sampled blood TCRbeta repertoires from subjects exposed to, actively infected with, or recovered from COVID-19 were included in the dataset. The repertoires were released in a freely available public database intended as a resource for research on the immune response to SARS-CoV-2. The samples were drawn from two sources: the first 160 participants of the ongoing ImmuneRACE study, and 1,254 subjects contributed by 6 global collaborators. The sample metadata nearly always contained a de-identified subject ID, COVID-19 status, age in years and sex. Where available, HLA class I and class II types were taken from metadata supplied by the sample provider and were not determined by assay-based typing.

Points on this clone: Its antigen is not yet known. Per-base quality was not reported, and no clone a single base away is much larger than it.

Paper-wide results and their limitations: Clinical and demographic metadata were provided uncurated, with the amount varying by source and participant.

The collaborating institutions used their own protocols to collect whole blood in K2EDTA tubes. Collaborator samples were shipped for TCRbeta analysis as frozen whole blood, isolated PBMCs, or DNA extracted from either sample type. TCRbeta CDR3 regions were amplified from genomic DNA by means of the immunoSEQ Assay, a bias-controlled multiplex PCR. In the source study's methods: The number of nucleated cells in each sample was estimated from the amplification of reference gene primers within the assay. Sequence reads were collapsed and filtered to measure the absolute abundance of every unique TCRbeta CDR3 rearrangement. For each sample, productive Simpson clonality was calculated as the square root of Simpson's diversity index over productive rearrangements. TCRdb took this table from immuneACCESS and kept in-frame rearrangements with V and J called. Such tables lack part of the clones; where checked against another copy, unresolved V genes explain under half of the gap, and the rest is unexplained. D and trimming come from the DNA, and the V and J calls and clone size come from that table. The sample table shows fewer than 110,000 clones, and approximately 90% are seen once. The ten biggest clones cover over 15% of the sample.

CDR1 and CDR2, looked up from the germline V gene (reference sequence), are DFQATT and SNEGSKA. The V and J ends are trimmed by 6 bases and 5 bases, leaving 7 bases between them. The CDR3 starts with the cysteine, ends with the phenylalanine, and has 10 residues. Only the CDR3 part of the read is kept: 30 bases, read in frame from the first base. Sequencing was carried out using peripheral blood. The rearrangement combines TRBV20-1 with TRBJ2-5; the D gene identity is not certain. This clonotype originated in a woman aged 80 or over in a cohort sampled during active COVID-19. CDR3 loop: CSARWETQYF. Here is the DNA: TGCAGTGCGAGGTGGGAGACCCAGTACTTC.